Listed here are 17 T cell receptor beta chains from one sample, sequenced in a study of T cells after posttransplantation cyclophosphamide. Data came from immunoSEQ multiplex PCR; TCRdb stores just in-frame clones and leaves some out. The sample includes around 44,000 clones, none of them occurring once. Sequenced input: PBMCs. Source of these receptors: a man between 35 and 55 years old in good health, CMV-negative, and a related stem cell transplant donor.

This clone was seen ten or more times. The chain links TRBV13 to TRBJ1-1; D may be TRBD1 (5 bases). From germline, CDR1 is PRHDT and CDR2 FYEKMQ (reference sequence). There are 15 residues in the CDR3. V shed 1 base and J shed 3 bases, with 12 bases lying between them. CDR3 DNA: TGTGCCAGCAGCTTAGATTTCGCAGGGCACACTGAAGCTTTCTTT. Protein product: CASSLDFAGHTEAFF.

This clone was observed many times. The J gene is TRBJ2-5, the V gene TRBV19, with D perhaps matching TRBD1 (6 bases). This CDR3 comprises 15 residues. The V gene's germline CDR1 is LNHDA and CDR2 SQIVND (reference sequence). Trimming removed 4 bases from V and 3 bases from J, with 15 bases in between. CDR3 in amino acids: CASSTGQRIEETQYF. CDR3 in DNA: TGTGCCAGTAGTACCGGACAGCGCATAGAAGAGACCCAGTACTTC.

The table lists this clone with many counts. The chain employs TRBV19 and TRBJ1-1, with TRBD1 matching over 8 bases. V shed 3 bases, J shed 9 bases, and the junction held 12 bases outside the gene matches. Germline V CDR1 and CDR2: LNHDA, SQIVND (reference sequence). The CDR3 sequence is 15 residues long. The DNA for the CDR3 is TGTGCCAGTAGTATGGATGTAACAGGGGGTCCACAAGCTTTCTTT. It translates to CASSMDVTGGPQAFF.

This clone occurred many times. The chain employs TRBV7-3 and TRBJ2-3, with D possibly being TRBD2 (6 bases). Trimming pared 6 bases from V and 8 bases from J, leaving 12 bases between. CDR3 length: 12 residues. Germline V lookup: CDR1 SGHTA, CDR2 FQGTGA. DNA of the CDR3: TGTGCCAGCAGTCCTCCTAGCGCTACGCAGTATTTT. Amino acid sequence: CASSPPSATQYF.

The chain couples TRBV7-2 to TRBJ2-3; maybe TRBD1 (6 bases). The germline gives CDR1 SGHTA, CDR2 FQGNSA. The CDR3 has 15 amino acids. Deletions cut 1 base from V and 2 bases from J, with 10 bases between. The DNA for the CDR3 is TGTGCCAGCAGCTTAGGGCAGGGGTTCACAGATACGCAGTATTTT. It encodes CASSLGQGFTDTQYF.

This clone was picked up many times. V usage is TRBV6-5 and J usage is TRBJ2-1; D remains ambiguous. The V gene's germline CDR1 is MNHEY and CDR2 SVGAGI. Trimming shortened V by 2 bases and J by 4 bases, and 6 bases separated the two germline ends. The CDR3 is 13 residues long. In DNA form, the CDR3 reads TGTGCCAGCAGTTACGGCAGATACAATGAGCAGTTCTTC. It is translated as CASSYGRYNEQFF.

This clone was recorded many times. CDR3 amino acids: CASEQPPNTEAFF. DNA of the CDR3: TGTGCCAGCGAACAGCCCCCGAACACTGAAGCTTTCTTT. The rearrangement uses TRBV6-5 and TRBJ1-1; no definite D call. The CDR3 runs 13 residues. V gave up 8 bases and J gave up 1 base, with 11 bases separating them. The germline V gene has CDR1 MNHEY and CDR2 SVGAGI.

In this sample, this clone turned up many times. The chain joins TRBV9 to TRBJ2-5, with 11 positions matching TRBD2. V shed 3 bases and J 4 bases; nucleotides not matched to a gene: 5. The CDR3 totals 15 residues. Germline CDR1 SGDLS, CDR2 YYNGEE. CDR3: CASSGLAGWRETQYF. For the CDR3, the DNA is TGTGCCAGCAGCGGACTAGCGGGATGGAGAGAGACCCAGTACTTC. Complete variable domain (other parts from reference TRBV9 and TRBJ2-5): DSGVTQTPKHLITATGQRVTLRCSPRSGDLSVYWYQQSLDQGLQFLIQYYNGEERAKGNILERFSAQQFPDLHSELNLSSLELGDSALYFCASSGLAGWRETQYFGPGTRLLVL.

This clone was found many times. CDR3 in amino acids: CASSQRRGDYNEQFF. DNA of the CDR3: TGTGCCAGCAGCCAAAGGCGCGGAGACTACAATGAGCAGTTCTTC. This chain uses TRBV11-2 with TRBJ2-1, with unresolved D. Deletions cut 5 bases from V and 3 bases from J, with 14 bases between. The V gene's germline CDR1 is SGHAT and CDR2 FQNNGV. The CDR3 is made up of 15 amino acids.

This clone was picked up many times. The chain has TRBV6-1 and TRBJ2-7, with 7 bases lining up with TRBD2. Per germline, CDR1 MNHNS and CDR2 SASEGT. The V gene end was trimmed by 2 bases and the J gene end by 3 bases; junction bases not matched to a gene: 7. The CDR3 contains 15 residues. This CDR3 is CASSELISGFYEQYV. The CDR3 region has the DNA TGTGCCAGCAGTGAATTGATTAGCGGGTTCTACGAGCAGTACGTC.

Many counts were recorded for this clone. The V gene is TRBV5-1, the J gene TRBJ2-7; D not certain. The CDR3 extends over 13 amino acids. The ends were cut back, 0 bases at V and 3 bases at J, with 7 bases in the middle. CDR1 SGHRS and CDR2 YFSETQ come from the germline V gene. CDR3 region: CASSLAPNYEQYV. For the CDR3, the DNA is TGCGCCAGCAGCTTGGCCCCCAACTACGAGCAGTACGTC.

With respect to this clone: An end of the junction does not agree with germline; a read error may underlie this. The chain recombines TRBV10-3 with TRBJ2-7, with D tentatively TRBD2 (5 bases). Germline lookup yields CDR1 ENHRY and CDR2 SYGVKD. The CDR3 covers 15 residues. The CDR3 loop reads CASSTFTGSSYEQYF. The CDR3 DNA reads TGTGCCAGCAGTACGTTTACTGGGAGCTCCTACGAGCAGTACTTC.

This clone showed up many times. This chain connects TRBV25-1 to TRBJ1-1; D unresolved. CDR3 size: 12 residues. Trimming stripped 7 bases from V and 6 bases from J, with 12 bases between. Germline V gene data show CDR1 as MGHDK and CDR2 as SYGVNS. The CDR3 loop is CASTDSVPEAFF. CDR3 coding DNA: TGTGCCAGCACAGACTCGGTTCCTGAAGCTTTCTTT.

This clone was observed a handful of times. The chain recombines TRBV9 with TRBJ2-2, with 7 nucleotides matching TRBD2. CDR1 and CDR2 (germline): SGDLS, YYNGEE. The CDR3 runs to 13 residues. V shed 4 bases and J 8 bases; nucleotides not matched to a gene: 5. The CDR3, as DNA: TGTGCCAGCAGCCCTAGGACTAGTGGGGAGCTGTTTTTT. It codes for CASSPRTSGELFF.

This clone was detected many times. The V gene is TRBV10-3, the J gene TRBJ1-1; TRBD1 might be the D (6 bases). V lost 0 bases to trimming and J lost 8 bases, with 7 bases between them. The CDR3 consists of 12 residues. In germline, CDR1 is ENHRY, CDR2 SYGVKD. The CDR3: CAISESQGEAFF. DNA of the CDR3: TGTGCCATCAGTGAGTCCCAGGGGGAAGCTTTCTTT.

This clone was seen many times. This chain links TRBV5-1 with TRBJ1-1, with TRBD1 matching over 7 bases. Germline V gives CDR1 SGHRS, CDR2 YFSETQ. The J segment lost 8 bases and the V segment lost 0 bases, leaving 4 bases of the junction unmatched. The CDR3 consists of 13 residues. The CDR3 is CASSLGDSLEAFF. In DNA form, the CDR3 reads TGCGCCAGCAGCTTGGGGGACAGTCTCGAAGCTTTCTTT.

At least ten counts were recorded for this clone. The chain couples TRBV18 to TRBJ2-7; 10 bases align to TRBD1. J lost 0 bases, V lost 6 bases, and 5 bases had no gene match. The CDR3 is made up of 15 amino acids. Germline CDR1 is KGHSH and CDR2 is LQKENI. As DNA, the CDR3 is TGTGCCAGCTCCCCCGGGACAGGGGTCTCCTACGAGCAGTACGTC. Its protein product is CASSPGTGVSYEQYV.